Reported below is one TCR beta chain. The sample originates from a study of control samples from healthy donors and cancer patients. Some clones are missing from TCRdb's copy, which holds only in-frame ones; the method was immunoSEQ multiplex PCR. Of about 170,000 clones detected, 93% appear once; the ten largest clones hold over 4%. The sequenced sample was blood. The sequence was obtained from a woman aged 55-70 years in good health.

CDR3 bases: TGTGCCAGCCAAACTAGCGGGGTAAACAATGAGCAGTTCTTC. Its translation is CASQTSGVNNEQFF. The chain carries TRBV27 and TRBJ2-1; 10 nucleotides match TRBD2. V shed 8 bases, J shed 5 bases, and the junction held 6 bases outside the gene matches. CDR1 and CDR2 from the germline V gene are MNHEY and SMNVEV (reference sequence). CDR3 size: 14 residues.